This paragraph reports one TCR beta chain. Which antigen it targets is not known. Base qualities were left out, and no much larger clone turns up one base away. The junction shows trimming of 2 bases on V and 0 bases on J, plus 9 bases between the germline ends. CDR1 and CDR2 (SGDLS, YYNGEE) derive from the germline V gene. The CDR3, cysteine through phenylalanine, is 15 amino acids long. Of the read, only the CDR3 DNA is kept; its 45 bases are in frame from base 1. Ficoll-Paque density gradient centrifugation was used to isolate PBMCs. This sample is part of a study of T-cell memory formation after mild COVID-19 listed by TCRdb under 2021. About the full investigation: TCR sequence clusters from the two donors were largely donor specific. The cohort was made up of two young adult volunteers, one female and one male, who were previously healthy. In two donors, T-cell clones that expanded and contracted after mild COVID-19 were tracked by sequencing TCRalpha and TCRbeta repertoires over time. Overall study outcomes, separate from this receptor: Some responding clones were detected in pre-infection memory, suggesting pre-existing cross-reactive memory T cells joined the SARS-CoV-2 response. Balanced CD4/CD8 phenotypes were observed for clones contracting from day 15 to 85, whereas a bias towards CD4+ was observed for a second wave of clones expanding from day 15 to 37. Contracting CD4+ clones turned up mainly in the CM and EM memory subsets, whereas EMRA was where CD8+ clones were enriched. Only a couple of mild cases were covered in the study, and larger cohorts including severe cases with pre-infection samples were considered necessary. SARS-CoV-2 specificity was not confirmed for the second-wave clones peaking on day 37.

Sequencing took place on an Illumina NovaSeq 6000. cDNA libraries for TCRalpha and TCRbeta were prepared by 5'RACE using constant-segment primers, with sample barcodes and unique molecular identifiers added. RNA was extracted from every sample with Trizol reagent. Amplification of the libraries took two PCR steps, and the second step added a second sample barcode plus Illumina TruSeq adapters. The libraries were sequenced on an Illumina NovaSeq using 2 x 150 bp paired-end reads. The authors' analysis ran thus. The reads were demultiplexed and collapsed into UMI-guided consensus sequences using migec v1.2.7. Using mixcr v2.1.11, UMI consensuses were aligned to TRA and TRB V and J templates and then assembled into clonotypes. A clonotype was counted as expanded or contracted only when both edgeR and NoisET called the clonotype significant, with the noise models trained on biological replicates. For edgeR calls, a false discovery rate-adjusted p below 0.01 and a log2 fold-change threshold of 1 were applied. As an exploratory analysis of dynamics, max-normalized trajectories of the 1000 most abundant clonotypes were examined with PCA combined with hierarchical clustering. Separately sequenced CD4+ and CD8+ repertoires were used to assign a CD4 or CD8 phenotype to each responding clone. TCRdb reworked the public reads: Q25 trimming with fastp, MiXCR clone assembly, productive beta chains retained. Records with the same CDR3 protein are collapsed into one entry carrying the most frequent genes and DNA. TCRdb's processing, not the authors' own work, is the source of the V and J calls. The sample has over 500,000 distinct CDR3 sequences on record, approximately 15% of them singletons. The top ten clones comprise roughly 7.7% of the sample.

This TCR was sampled from an adult woman who had mild COVID-19 (a few samples of this study predate the infection). The sample titles of this study are shuffled in the database, so cell type and time point are left out; the donor was told from shared clones. Input material: PBMCs or a T cell subset sorted from them (not recorded which). This chain is built from TRBV9 and TRBJ2-1, with the D gene not confidently named. CDR3 sequence: CASSVASYSYNEQFF. The sequenced DNA: TGTGCCAGCAGCGTGGCGTCCTACTCCTACAATGAGCAGTTCTTC.